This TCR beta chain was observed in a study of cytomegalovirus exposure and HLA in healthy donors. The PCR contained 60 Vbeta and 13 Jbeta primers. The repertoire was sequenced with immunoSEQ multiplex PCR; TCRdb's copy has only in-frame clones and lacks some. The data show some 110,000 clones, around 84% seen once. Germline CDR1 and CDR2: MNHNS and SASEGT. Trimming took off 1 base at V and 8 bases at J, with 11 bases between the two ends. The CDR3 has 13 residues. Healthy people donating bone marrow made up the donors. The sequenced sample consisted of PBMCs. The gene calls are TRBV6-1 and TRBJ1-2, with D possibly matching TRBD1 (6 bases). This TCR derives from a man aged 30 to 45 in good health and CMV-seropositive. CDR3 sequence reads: CASSEGGGGGYTF. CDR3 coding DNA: TGTGCCAGCAGTGAAGGAGGGGGGGGAGGCTACACCTTC.